The entry below describes one T cell receptor beta chain. An amount of RNA that ranged from roughly 0.5 to 1 ug was reverse transcribed with random hexamers. TCR beta CDR3 was amplified by immunoSEQ covering 54 Vbeta and 13 Jbeta. Each CDR3 protein is one row after TCRdb ran MiXCR on the immunoSEQ multiplex PCR reads. The data hold some 65,000 distinct CDR3 sequences, with 94% observed a single time. Sequencing of TCR beta was performed on blood CD8+ and CD4+ T cells. Each multiple sclerosis control was a treatment-naive patient with relapsing-remitting disease that was either stable or active. Germline-derived CDR1 and CDR2 are SGHAT and FQNNGV. This CDR3 has 13 amino acids. V lost 3 bases and J lost 4; bases outside the gene matches: 3. The data derive from a study of CD8 T cells in Susac syndrome.

This chain links TRBV11-2 with TRBJ2-7; 7 bases align to TRBD1. The material sequenced was CD8+ T cells from PBMCs. The sequence came from a human donor with multiple sclerosis. The CDR3 spells CASSFEGAYEQYF. As DNA, the CDR3 is TGTGCCAGCAGCTTCGAGGGGGCGTACGAGCAGTACTTC.